This T cell receptor beta chain was retrieved from a study of T cell repertoires in cytomegalovirus infection. General observations from the study: Identification of carriers of CMV plus the relevant HLA was achieved through cumulative public TCR beta family frequency.

Trimming at V came to 3 bases and at J to 1 base, leaving 5 bases not matched to a gene. The CDR3 totals 16 residues. CDR1 and CDR2 (germline): MGHRA, YSYEKL. MiXCR, applied by TCRdb to the reads, yields one record per CDR3 protein. Of 80,000 or so distinct CDR3 sequences listed, 24% are singletons. Details on this clonotype: Its specificity is unknown.

This chain links TRBV4-1 with TRBJ2-7; TRBD2 matches 11 bases. The sequence derives from a human donor in good health (CMV status not recorded). Some clones in this sample may be carry-over from other donors' samples. Source: CD8+ T cells from cultured PBMCs, taken from culture after CMV antigen stimulation. DNA for the CDR3: TGCGCCAGCAGCCATCAGGGACTAGCGGTATCCTACGAGCAGTACTTC. It codes for CASSHQGLAVSYEQYF.